The 29 T cell receptor beta chains listed next were all sequenced from one sample in a study of T cells in Graves' hyperthyroidism and ophthalmopathy. Amplified TCR beta CDR3 regions derived from RNA transcripts. Primed by the HTBI set, a first-round RT-PCR was run on the TCR CDR3. From the multiplex PCR reads, TCRdb called clonotypes with MiXCR, one entry per CDR3 protein. The profile covers approximately 490,000 distinct CDR3 sequences, with about 20% appearing a single time and 49% taken by the ten largest. Material: blood. These receptor sequences come from a woman aged 65 to 85 with Graves' ophthalmopathy.

The genes are TRBV19 and TRBJ2-7; 8 bases are shared with TRBD1. V was clipped by 5 bases and J by 2 bases; unmatched bases: 5. Germline V CDR1 and CDR2: LNHDA, SQIVND (reference sequence). This CDR3 spans 14 amino acids. The CDR3 reads CASSEQTGAYEQYF. In DNA form, the CDR3 reads TGTGCCAGTAGTGAACAGACAGGGGCCTACGAGCAGTACTTC.

V gene TRBV5-1 combines with J gene TRBJ2-7; tentatively, D is TRBD1 (5 bases). Germline values: CDR1 SGHRS, CDR2 YFSETQ. V was clipped by 1 base and J by 0 bases, with 14 bases between them. The CDR3 runs to 16 residues. The CDR3 region has the DNA TGCGCCAGCAGCTTGCTACCACAGGATCCCTCCTACGAGCAGTACTTC. Its translation: CASSLLPQDPSYEQYF.

J is TRBJ2-5 and V is TRBV5-6; D may be TRBD1 (6 bases). The CDR3 consists of 17 residues. V was cut by 4 bases and J by 2 bases, with 21 bases left in between. Germline loops: CDR1 SGHDT, CDR2 YYEEEE. The CDR3 DNA reads as TGTGCCAGCAGCCCCCCAACAACAGGGCTAGGGCAAGAGACCCAGTACTTC. Translation gives CASSPPTTGLGQETQYF.

This clonotype turned up a few times. This chain joins TRBV9 and TRBJ1-1, with unresolved D. This CDR3 is built from 14 residues. The germline gives CDR1 SGDLS, CDR2 YYNGEE. V lost 4 bases to trimming and J lost 4 bases, with 14 bases between them. CDR3 residues: CASSPRIGATEAFF. Here the CDR3 DNA reads TGTGCCAGCAGCCCCCGGATAGGAGCCACTGAAGCTTTCTTT.

This chain joins TRBV7-2 and TRBJ2-7, with 7 bases that match TRBD2. The CDR3 covers 15 residues. V lost 5 bases to trimming and J lost 7 bases; unmatched junction nucleotides: 14. From germline, CDR1 is SGHTA and CDR2 FQGNSA. For the CDR3, the DNA is TGTGCCAGCAGCCCTCTACAGCGGGATGCCAGGGAGCAGTACTTC. This gives the protein CASSPLQRDAREQYF.

This clonotype was detected ten times or more. The chain is built from TRBV30 and TRBJ2-1, with 8 bases matching TRBD2. V dropped 1 base and J dropped 9; count of bases not matched to a gene: 14. CDR1 GTSNPN and CDR2 SVGIG come from the germline V gene (reference sequence). The CDR3 is made up of 16 amino acids. The CDR3 nucleotides read TGTGCCTGGAGTGATAAAACTCAAGCGGGAGATACTGAGCAGTTCTTC. It codes for CAWSDKTQAGDTEQFF.

V gene TRBV3-1 combines with J gene TRBJ1-5; D is undetermined. Trimming stripped 3 bases from V and 2 bases from J, with 8 bases between. Germline V CDR1 and CDR2: LGHDT, YNNKEL (reference sequence). There are 14 residues in the CDR3. As DNA, the CDR3 is TGTGCCAGCAGCCACTCCGGGGGCAATCAGCCCCAGCATTTT. This codes for CASSHSGGNQPQHF.

The chain carries TRBV7-9 and TRBJ2-1; 9 nucleotides align to TRBD2. This CDR3 comprises 18 residues. V dropped 5 bases and J dropped 10; count of bases not matched to a gene: 21. Germline assignment: CDR1 SEHNR and CDR2 FQNEAQ (reference sequence). Here the CDR3 reads CASSPREGLARDPAEQFF. The CDR3 region has the DNA TGTGCCAGCAGCCCCCGTGAGGGACTAGCTCGAGACCCGGCCGAGCAGTTCTTC.

The V gene is TRBV12-3 or TRBV12-4, the J gene TRBJ2-5; D unresolved. This CDR3 is built from 14 residues. V lost 0 bases, J lost 7 bases, and 12 bases lay in between. The CDR3 sequence: CASSLALRSGTQYF. The CDR3 DNA is TGTGCCAGCAGTTTAGCGCTAAGGAGTGGGACCCAGTACTTC.

The chain links TRBV19 to TRBJ1-1, with D unresolved. This CDR3 spans 16 amino acids. V was cut by 5 bases and J by 3 bases, with 19 bases left in between. The germline V gene has CDR1 LNHDA and CDR2 SQIVND (reference sequence). The CDR3: CASSPEVPRVDTEAFF. DNA of the CDR3: TGTGCCAGTAGTCCGGAGGTTCCACGGGTCGACACTGAAGCTTTCTTT.

Only a few counts were recorded for this clonotype. This chain links TRBV28 with TRBJ1-2; TRBD1 matches at 11 bases. J lost 8 bases, V lost 2 bases, and 7 bases had no gene match. The germline gives CDR1 MDHEN, CDR2 SYDVKM. The CDR3 runs 15 residues. The CDR3 region is CASSLPPGQGGGYTF. The CDR3 DNA follows: TGTGCCAGCAGTTTACCTCCGGGACAGGGGGGAGGCTACACCTTC.

This chain joins TRBV20-1 and TRBJ2-3, with D possibly TRBD2 on 6 matching bases. The CDR3 extends over 14 amino acids. Germline lookup yields CDR1 DFQATT and CDR2 SNEGSKA (reference sequence). Deletions cut 0 bases from V and 3 bases from J, with 10 bases between. This chain's CDR3 is CSARDVAVTDTQYF. CDR3 in DNA: TGCAGTGCTAGAGATGTAGCGGTAACAGATACGCAGTATTTT.

Only a few counts were recorded for this clonotype. The chain links TRBV7-2 to TRBJ2-5; D is unclear. The V and J ends lost 2 bases and 3 bases respectively, with 10 bases between them. The CDR3 spans 14 residues. The germline gives CDR1 SGHTA, CDR2 FQGNSA. CDR3 sequence: CASSLMGLKETQYF. CDR3 nucleotide sequence: TGTGCCAGCAGCTTAATGGGCCTCAAAGAGACCCAGTACTTC.

Details on this clonotype: A much larger clone lies one base from this, so it may be a read error. The rearrangement links TRBV12-3 or TRBV12-4 to TRBJ1-5; 8 bases map to TRBD1. The CDR3 spans 14 residues. CDR3 protein: CVSKRGTGGGPQHF. The CDR3 nucleotides are TGTGTCAGCAAACGCGGGACAGGTGGCGGGCCCCAGCATTTT.

This chain connects TRBV3-1 to TRBJ1-2, with a weak D call TRBD1 (5 bases). This CDR3 has 13 amino acids. Trimming left V 6 bases short and J 3 bases short, with 11 bases between. Germline CDR1 reads LGHDT; CDR2 reads YNNKEL (reference sequence). The CDR3 is CASREGRHYGYTF. The CDR3 coding sequence is TGTGCCAGCAGGGAGGGACGGCACTATGGCTACACCTTC.

This clonotype was observed at least ten times. The chain joins TRBV20-1 to TRBJ1-1; 10 bases fit TRBD1. V dropped 8 bases and J dropped 5; count of bases not matched to a gene: 11. The CDR3 length is 14 residues. Germline V gene data show CDR1 as DFQATT and CDR2 as SNEGSKA (reference sequence). This chain's CDR3 is CSISTGGEKTEAFF. The CDR3 region has the DNA TGCAGTATATCGACAGGGGGCGAGAAAACTGAAGCTTTCTTT.

V is TRBV24-1 and J is TRBJ1-5, with a possible D match to TRBD1 (5 bases). Trimming pared 3 bases from V and 3 bases from J, leaving 8 bases between. Per germline, CDR1 KGHDR and CDR2 SFDVKD. CDR3 size: 14 residues. CDR3 sequence (DNA): TGTGCCACCAGTGATACCGGGACCAATCAGCCCCAGCATTTT. Its protein product is CATSDTGTNQPQHF.

This clonotype was picked up one time. V and J are TRBV5-1 and TRBJ2-5; possibly TRBD2 for D (5 bases). This CDR3 contains 15 residues. Per germline, CDR1 SGHRS and CDR2 YFSETQ. V lost 1 base and J 5 bases, leaving 15 bases between the germline ends. The CDR3 DNA follows: TGCGCCAGCAGCTTGACAGCCCAACGGGGTGAGACCCAGTACTTC. The encoded protein is CASSLTAQRGETQYF.

This clonotype was seen ten or more times. The V call is TRBV27, the J call TRBJ2-7; TRBD2 matches 9 bases. The CDR3 totals 15 residues. After removal of 2 bases from V and 2 bases from J, the junction contained 4 bases not matched to a gene. Germline V CDR1 and CDR2: MNHEY, SMNVEV (reference sequence). In DNA form, the CDR3 reads TGTGCCAGCAGTTTAGAGGCTAGCGGGACCTACGAGCAGTACTTC. This codes for CASSLEASGTYEQYF.

The genes are TRBV28 and TRBJ2-7; the D gene is possibly TRBD2 (5 bases). Trimming took off 1 base at V and 5 bases at J, with 12 bases between the two ends. The CDR3 consists of 14 residues. In germline, CDR1 is MDHEN, CDR2 SYDVKM. The CDR3 coding sequence is TGTGCCAGCAGTTTATCCGGGTCGGGGAACGAGCAGTACTTC. Protein product: CASSLSGSGNEQYF.

The sample holds many counts of this clonotype. This chain uses TRBV29-1 with TRBJ2-7; 8 bases line up with TRBD2. Germline trimming cut 5 bases from V and 9 bases from J; bases unmatched to any gene: 9. Germline lookup yields CDR1 SQVTM and CDR2 ANQGSEA. This CDR3 has 12 amino acids. CDR3 sequence: CSVTSGGSGQYF. CDR3 in DNA: TGCAGCGTTACCAGCGGGGGTTCGGGGCAGTACTTC.

V usage is TRBV20-1 and J usage is TRBJ1-5, with D maybe TRBD1 (5 bases). CDR1 is DFQATT and CDR2 is SNEGSKA in the germline V gene (reference sequence). V lost 5 bases to trimming and J lost 6 bases, with 14 bases between them. CDR3 length equals 13 residues. CDR3 nucleotide sequence: TGCAGTGCTCCTCTGACAGTAGGTCAGCCCCAGCATTTT. Translated: CSAPLTVGQPQHF.

The table lists this clonotype with many counts. The chain carries TRBV28 and TRBJ1-5; D unclear. Germline CDR1 and CDR2: MDHEN and SYDVKM. This CDR3 is built from 14 residues. Deletions cut 6 bases from V and 6 bases from J, with 15 bases between. Here the CDR3 DNA reads TGTGCCAGCAGGGTTATCTTAGAAGGTCAGCCCCAGCATTTT. Translating gives CASRVILEGQPQHF.

The gene calls are TRBV5-1 and TRBJ2-1; the D is unclear. Between the trimmed V and J ends, which lost 2 bases and 3 bases, there was a span of 9 bases. Germline lookup yields CDR1 SGHRS and CDR2 YFSETQ. The CDR3 sequence is 14 residues long. The CDR3 DNA follows: TGCGCCAGCAGCTTATACGAGGACTACAATGAGCAGTTCTTC. Its protein is CASSLYEDYNEQFF.

Ten or more counts support this clonotype. The chain combines TRBV28 with TRBJ1-2, with TRBD1 identical over 10 bases. The junction had 1 base not matched to a gene; V was cut back by 5 bases and J by 4 bases. Germline CDR1 and CDR2: MDHEN and SYDVKM. The length of the CDR3 is 13 residues. The CDR3 DNA sequence: TGTGCCAGCAGTGGGACAGGGGCCTATGGCTACACCTTC. It translates to CASSGTGAYGYTF.

The sample holds a few counts of this clonotype. V gene TRBV18 combines with J gene TRBJ2-7, with 8 nucleotides matching TRBD1. V lost 3 bases and J lost 2; bases outside the gene matches: 3. This CDR3 is built from 14 residues. Germline CDR1 KGHSH, CDR2 LQKENI. CDR3 DNA: TGTGCCAGCTCACCGCCGACAGGGGCCTACGAGCAGTACTTC. It is translated as CASSPPTGAYEQYF.

About this clonotype itself: Mismatch with germline at one junction end may stem from a read error. The rearrangement uses TRBV5-6 and TRBJ1-6; TRBD1 matches at 8 bases. CDR3 size: 16 residues. Germline CDR1 SGHDT, CDR2 YYEEEE. The CDR3 loop reads CASSLEGTGDNLPLHF. The CDR3 nucleotides read TGTGCCAGCAGCTTGGAAGGGACAGGCGATAATTTACCCCTCCACTTT.

The chain employs TRBV7-2 and TRBJ1-3; TRBD1 is a possible D gene (5 bases). CDR1 and CDR2 from the germline V gene are SGHTA and FQGNSA. The CDR3 covers 16 residues. The ends were cut back, 4 bases at V and 2 bases at J, with 15 bases in the middle. CDR3 residues: CASSWYGTQPGNTIYF. CDR3 DNA sequence: TGTGCCAGCAGCTGGTACGGGACGCAACCTGGAAACACCATATATTTT.

This sequence joins TRBV6-2 or TRBV6-3 and TRBJ2-3; D gene uncertain. Trimming took 5 bases from V and 2 from J, leaving 14 bases between them. The CDR3 is 15 amino acids. CDR1 MNHEY and CDR2 SVGEGT come from the germline V gene. CDR3 amino acids: CASSPRRPDTDTQYF. In DNA, the CDR3 is TGTGCCAGCAGTCCTCGTAGGCCTGACACAGATACGCAGTATTTT.